This entry features one T cell receptor beta chain sequence. Its antigen is not identified. As for time point: newly diagnosed GD, antithyroid drugs for less than 3 months. PBMC RNA was the source of the TCR library. In building TCR beta libraries, iRepertoire HTBI primers were used together with Arm-PCR of CDR3 regions. TCRdb re-analysed the multiplex PCR reads in MiXCR, keeping a single row per CDR3 protein. The table lists 350,000 to 450,000 distinct CDR3 sequences, approximately 12% of them singletons. The data derive from a study of regulatory T cells in long-lasting Graves disease. General observations from the study: Persistent Graves' patients had lower TCR diversity than newly diagnosed ones.

The V and J ends lost 10 bases and 7 bases respectively, with 19 bases between them. Germline V gives CDR1 LNHDA, CDR2 SQIVND (reference sequence). This CDR3 spans 13 amino acids. These sequences were also reported in another study, on T cells in Graves' hyperthyroidism and ophthalmopathy.

The chain joins TRBV19 to TRBJ1-1; unclear D gene. Sequencing used peripheral blood mononuclear cells (PBMCs), obtained at new diagnosis, from a patient treated with antithyroid drugs. The clonotype comes from a woman younger than 35 with Graves disease. The CDR3 sequence is CATTRGESNEAFF. The CDR3 nucleotides are TGTGCCACCACCCGTGGGGAAAGCAATGAAGCTTTCTTT.